This T cell receptor (beta chain) appears in the sequencing data of a study of blood T cell repertoires in COVID-19 (dated by TCRdb to the early 2020s). For the study in its entirety: Collaborator samples came from the United States, Italy and Spain and covered acute and convalescent phases of COVID-19. The prospective study material was composed of cDNA or gDNA derived from T cells, B-cell-depleted T cells, or PBMCs. Samples were obtained from the ongoing ImmuneRACE study (first 160 participants) and from about 1,300 subjects provided by 6 global collaborators. Where HLA class I and class II types were available, the types were taken from metadata supplied by the sample provider, not from assay-based typing. Deeply sampled blood TCRbeta repertoires from subjects exposed to, actively infected with, or recovered from COVID-19 were included in the dataset. Nearly every sample came with metadata listing a de-identified subject ID, COVID-19 status, age in years and sex. The repertoires were released in a freely available public database meant as a resource for research on the immune response to SARS-CoV-2.

Comments on this clone: What this receptor recognizes is not known. Base qualities are not at hand, and no much larger clone is one base apart.

In the prospective study, participants were roughly 18 to 100 years old, resided in 20 to 30 geographic areas of the United States, and were enrolled through a virtual design. Cohort assignment in the prospective study relied on participant-reported clinical history from a screening survey and a study questionnaire. ImmuneRACE Cohort 3 recovered participants were defined by two consecutive negative NP/OP PCR tests, healthcare professional clearance, or symptom resolution. In the prospective study, whole blood, serum and a nasopharyngeal or oropharyngeal swab were collected from each participant by mobile phlebotomists. Additional blood draws and questionnaires over an approximately two-month period could optionally be provided by prospective study participants. Before DNA extraction, prospective study blood samples were shipped either frozen or at room temperature. Study-wide findings and limitations: How much clinical and demographic metadata was included differed by source and by participant, and the metadata was provided uncurated.

TCRbeta CDR3 regions were amplified from genomic DNA using the immunoSEQ Assay, a bias-controlled multiplex PCR. As for the authors' bioinformatics: The number of nucleated cells in each sample was estimated from the amplification of reference gene primers within the assay. To quantify the absolute abundance of each unique TCRbeta CDR3 rearrangement, sequence reads were collapsed and filtered. For each sample, productive Simpson clonality was calculated by taking the square root of Simpson's diversity index across productive rearrangements. TCRdb re-hosts the immuneACCESS table, in-frame sequences only. Its copies lack some clones; in the studies checked, an unresolved V gene accounts for under half of them, and the cause for the rest is not known. V and J calls plus clone size are reproduced from that table; the DNA served to infer D and trimming. Here the sample has about 460,000 clones; about nine tenths occur a single time. The ten largest account for 8.3% of the sample.

Counted from cysteine to phenylalanine, this CDR3 has 14 amino acids. Of the read, only the CDR3 DNA is kept; its 42 bases are in frame from base 1. Unmatched junction bases come to 6, with V trimmed by 2 bases and J by 5 bases. The TCR was taken from a woman aged 55-75 years who had recovered from COVID-19. The chain joins TRBV23-1 to TRBJ2-7, with 7 bases aligning to TRBD1. TRBV23-1 is sorted into the ORF group, with uncertain function. The sequencing sample was made of PBMCs or T cells enriched from blood (not recorded which). The CDR3 protein sequence reads: CASSQATGFNEQYF. In nucleotide form, the sequence is TGCGCCAGCAGTCAAGCGACAGGGTTCAACGAGCAGTACTTC.